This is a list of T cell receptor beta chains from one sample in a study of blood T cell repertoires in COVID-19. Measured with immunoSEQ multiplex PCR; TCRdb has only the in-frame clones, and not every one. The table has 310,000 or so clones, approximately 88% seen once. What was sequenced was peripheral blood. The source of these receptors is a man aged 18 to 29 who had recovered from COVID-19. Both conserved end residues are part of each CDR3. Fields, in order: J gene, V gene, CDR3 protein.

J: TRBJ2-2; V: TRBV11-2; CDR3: CASSLDLAAMNTGELFF
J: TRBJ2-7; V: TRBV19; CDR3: CASSIPGGVHEQYF
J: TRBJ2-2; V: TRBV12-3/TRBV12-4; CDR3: CASSFSAGELFF
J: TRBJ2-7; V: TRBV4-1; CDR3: CASSQGTSGVYEQYF
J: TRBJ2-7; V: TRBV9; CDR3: CASSQYPQYEQYF
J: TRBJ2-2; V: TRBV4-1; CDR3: CASSPRTGPTGELFF
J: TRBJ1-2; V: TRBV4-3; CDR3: CASSQRQGMDGYTF
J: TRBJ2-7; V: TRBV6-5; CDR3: CASRGDSTYEQYF
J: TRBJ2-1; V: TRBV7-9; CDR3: CASSPRTRTHNEQFF
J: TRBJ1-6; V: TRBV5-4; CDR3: CASSTANSPLHF
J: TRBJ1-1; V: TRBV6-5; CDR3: CASSTGGHHEAFF
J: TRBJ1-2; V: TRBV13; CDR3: CASRAAGGGDGYTF
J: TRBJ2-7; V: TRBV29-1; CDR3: CSVLGSSYEQYF
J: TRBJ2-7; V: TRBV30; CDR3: CAWSPGLAGHYEQYF
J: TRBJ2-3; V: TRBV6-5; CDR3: CASRKQGSLADTQYF
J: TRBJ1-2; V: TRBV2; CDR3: CASSGTGFVRGYTF
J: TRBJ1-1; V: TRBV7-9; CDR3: CASSARQGETEAFF
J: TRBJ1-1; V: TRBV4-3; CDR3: CASRVTENTEAFF
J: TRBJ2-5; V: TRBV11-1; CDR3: CASSFGIGQGEETQYF
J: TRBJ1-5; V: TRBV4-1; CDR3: CASSLYTGDGSNQPQHF
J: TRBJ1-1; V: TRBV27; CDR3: CASISGWAGGQGSAFF
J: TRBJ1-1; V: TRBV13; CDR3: CASSLTRWAQAFF
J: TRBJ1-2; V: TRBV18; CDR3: CASSSGQGDGYTF
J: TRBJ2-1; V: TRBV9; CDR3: CASSDGTPNNEQFF
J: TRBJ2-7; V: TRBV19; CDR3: CASSIGTAAYEQYF
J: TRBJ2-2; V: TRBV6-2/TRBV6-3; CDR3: CASSYRLAGGNTGELFF
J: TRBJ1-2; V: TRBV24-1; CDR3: CATDRENVYGYTF
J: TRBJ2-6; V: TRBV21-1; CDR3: CASSKEGASGANVLTF
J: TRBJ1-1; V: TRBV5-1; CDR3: CASSLGGTGVFTEAFF
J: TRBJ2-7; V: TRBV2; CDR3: CASSEGDRVYEQYF
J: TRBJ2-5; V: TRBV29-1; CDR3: CSVSPGQQETQYF
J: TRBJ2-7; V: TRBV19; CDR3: CASSPRIGTASWYEQYF
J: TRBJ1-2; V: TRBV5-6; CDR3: CASSDTGGNGYTF
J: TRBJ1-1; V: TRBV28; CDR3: CASSNRDLDTEAFF
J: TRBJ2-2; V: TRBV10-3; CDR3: CAISDSRGGTGELFF
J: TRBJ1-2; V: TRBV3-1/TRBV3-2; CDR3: CASSQAGVNYGYTF
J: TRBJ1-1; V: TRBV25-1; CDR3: CASRGGTRNLNTEAFF
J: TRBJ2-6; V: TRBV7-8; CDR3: CASSPNRGDRSGANVLTF
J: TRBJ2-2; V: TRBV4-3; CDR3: CASSRDRNTGELFF
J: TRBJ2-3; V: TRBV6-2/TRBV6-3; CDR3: CASSDRDSSTDTQYF
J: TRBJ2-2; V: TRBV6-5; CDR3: CASSYSAGGGTGELFF
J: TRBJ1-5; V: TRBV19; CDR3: CASSINAAGTSNQPQHF